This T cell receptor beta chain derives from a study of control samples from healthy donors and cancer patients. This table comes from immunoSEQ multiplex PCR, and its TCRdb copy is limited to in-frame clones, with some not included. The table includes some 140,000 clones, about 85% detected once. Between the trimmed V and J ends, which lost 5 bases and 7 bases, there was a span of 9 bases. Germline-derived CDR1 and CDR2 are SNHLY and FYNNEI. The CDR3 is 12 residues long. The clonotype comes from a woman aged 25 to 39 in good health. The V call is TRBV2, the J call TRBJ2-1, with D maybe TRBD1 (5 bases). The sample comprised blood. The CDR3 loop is CASSSQGNEQFF. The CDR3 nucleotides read TGTGCCAGCAGTTCCCAGGGTAATGAGCAGTTCTTC.